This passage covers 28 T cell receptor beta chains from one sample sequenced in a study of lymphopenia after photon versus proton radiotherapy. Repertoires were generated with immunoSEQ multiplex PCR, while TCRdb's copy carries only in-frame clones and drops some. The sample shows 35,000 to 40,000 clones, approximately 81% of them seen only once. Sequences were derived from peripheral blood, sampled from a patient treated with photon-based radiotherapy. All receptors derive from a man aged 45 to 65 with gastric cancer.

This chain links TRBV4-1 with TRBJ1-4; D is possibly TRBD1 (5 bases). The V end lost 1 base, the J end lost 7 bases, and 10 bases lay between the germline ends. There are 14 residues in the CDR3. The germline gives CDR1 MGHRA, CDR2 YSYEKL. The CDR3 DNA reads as TGCGCCAGCAGCCAAGGGCAGGGTGTTGAAAAACTGTTTTTT. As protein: CASSQGQGVEKLFF.

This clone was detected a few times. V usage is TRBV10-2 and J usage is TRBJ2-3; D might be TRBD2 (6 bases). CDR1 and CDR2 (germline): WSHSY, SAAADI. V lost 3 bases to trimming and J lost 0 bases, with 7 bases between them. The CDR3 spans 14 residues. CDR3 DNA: TGCGCCAGCAGTGACAGCGGGAGCACAGATACGCAGTATTTT. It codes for CASSDSGSTDTQYF.

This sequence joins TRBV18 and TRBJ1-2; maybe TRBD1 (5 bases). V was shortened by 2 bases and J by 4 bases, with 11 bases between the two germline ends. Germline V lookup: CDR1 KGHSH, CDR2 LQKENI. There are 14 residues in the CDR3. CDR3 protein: CASSPGEGIYGYTF. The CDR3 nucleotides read TGTGCCAGCTCACCAGGGGAGGGGATCTATGGCTACACCTTC.

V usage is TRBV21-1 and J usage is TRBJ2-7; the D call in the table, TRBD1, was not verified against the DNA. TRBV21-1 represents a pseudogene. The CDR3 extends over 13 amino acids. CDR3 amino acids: CANNRQGTHEQYF. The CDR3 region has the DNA TGTGCCAACAATCGACAGGGGACCCACGAGCAGTACTTC.

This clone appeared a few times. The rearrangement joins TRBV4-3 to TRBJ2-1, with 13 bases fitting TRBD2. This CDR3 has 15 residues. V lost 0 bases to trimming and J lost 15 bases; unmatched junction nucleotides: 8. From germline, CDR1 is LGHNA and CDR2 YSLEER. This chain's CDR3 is CASSQDGLAGERAFF. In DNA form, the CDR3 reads TGCGCCAGCAGCCAAGACGGACTAGCGGGGGAGAGGGCGTTCTTC.

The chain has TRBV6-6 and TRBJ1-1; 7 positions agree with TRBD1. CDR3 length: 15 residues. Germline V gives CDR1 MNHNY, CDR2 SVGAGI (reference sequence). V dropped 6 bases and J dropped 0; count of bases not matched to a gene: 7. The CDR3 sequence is CASRGDRDLNTEAFF. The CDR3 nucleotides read TGTGCCAGCAGGGGAGACAGGGATTTGAACACTGAAGCTTTCTTT.

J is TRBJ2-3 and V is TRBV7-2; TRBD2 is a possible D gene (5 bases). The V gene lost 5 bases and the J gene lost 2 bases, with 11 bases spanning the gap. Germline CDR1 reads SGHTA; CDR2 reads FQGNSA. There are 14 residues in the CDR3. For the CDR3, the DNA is TGTGCCAGCAGCCCCAGCGGCTACACAGATACGCAGTATTTT. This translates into CASSPSGYTDTQYF.

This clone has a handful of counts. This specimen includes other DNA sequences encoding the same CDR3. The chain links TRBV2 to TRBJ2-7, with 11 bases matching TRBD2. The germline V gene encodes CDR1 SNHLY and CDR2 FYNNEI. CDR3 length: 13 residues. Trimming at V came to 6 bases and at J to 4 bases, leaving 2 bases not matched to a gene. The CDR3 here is CASRLAGAYEQYF. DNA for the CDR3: TGTGCCAGCAGACTAGCGGGAGCGTACGAGCAGTACTTC.

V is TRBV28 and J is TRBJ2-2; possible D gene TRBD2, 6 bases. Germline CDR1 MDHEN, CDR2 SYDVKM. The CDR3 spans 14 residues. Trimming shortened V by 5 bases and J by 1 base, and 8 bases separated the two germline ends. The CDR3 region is CASSRGGNTGELFF. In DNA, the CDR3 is TGTGCCAGCAGTCGGGGAGGGAACACCGGGGAGCTGTTTTTT.

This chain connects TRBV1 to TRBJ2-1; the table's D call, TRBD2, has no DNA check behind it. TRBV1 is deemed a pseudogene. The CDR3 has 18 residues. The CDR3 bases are TGCACCAGCAGCCACCTGGGACTAGCGCCCCGGGAAGAGAATGAGCAGTTCTTC. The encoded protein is CTSSHLGLAPREENEQFF.

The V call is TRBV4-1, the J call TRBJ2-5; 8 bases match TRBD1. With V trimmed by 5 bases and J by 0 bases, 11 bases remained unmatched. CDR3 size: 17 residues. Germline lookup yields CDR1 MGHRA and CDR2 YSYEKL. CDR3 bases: TGCGCCAGCAGCTTCCCCGGGACAGGAGATTACCAAGAGACCCAGTACTTC. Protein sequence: CASSFPGTGDYQETQYF.

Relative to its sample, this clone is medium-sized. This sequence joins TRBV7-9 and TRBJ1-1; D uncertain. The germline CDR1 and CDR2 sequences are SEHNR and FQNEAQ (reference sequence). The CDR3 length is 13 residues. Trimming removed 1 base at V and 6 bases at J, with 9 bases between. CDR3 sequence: CASSLDNFSEAFF. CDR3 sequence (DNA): TGTGCCAGCAGCTTAGACAACTTTTCTGAAGCTTTCTTT. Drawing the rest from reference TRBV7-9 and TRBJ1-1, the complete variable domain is DTGVSQNPRHKITKRGQNVTFRCDPISEHNRLYWYRQTLGQGPEFLTYFQNEAQLEKSRLLSDRFSAERPKGSFSTLEIQRTEQGDSAMYLCASSLDNFSEAFFGQGTRLTVV.

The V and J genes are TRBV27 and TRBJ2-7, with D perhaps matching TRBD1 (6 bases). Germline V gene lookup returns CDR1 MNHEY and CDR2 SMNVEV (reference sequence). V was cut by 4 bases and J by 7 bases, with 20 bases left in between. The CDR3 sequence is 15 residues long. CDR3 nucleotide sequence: TGTGCCAGCAGTTCTCTGTTCAGGGGAAGGCGAGAGCAGTACTTC. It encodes CASSSLFRGRREQYF.

The CDR3 sequence: CASSPLSSSYNEQFF. The CDR3 DNA reads TGTGCCAGCTCACCCCTGAGCTCCTCCTACAATGAGCAGTTCTTC. This chain joins TRBV18 and TRBJ2-1; D ambiguous. The CDR3 loop spans 15 amino acids. Between the trimmed V and J ends, which lost 3 bases and 0 bases, there was a span of 9 bases. Germline CDR1 and CDR2: KGHSH and LQKENI.

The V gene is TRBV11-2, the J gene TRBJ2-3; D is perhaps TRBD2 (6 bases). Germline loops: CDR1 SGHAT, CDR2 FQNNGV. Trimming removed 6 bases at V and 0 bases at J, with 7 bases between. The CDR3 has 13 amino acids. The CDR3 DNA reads TGTGCCAGCAGGGGGACTAGCACAGATACGCAGTATTTT. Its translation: CASRGTSTDTQYF.

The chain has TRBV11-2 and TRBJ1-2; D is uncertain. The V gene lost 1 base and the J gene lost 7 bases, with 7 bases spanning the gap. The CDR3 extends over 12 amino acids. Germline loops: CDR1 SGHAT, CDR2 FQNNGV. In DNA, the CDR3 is TGTGCCAGCAGCTTAGGAGTAGGTGGCTACACCTTC. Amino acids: CASSLGVGGYTF.

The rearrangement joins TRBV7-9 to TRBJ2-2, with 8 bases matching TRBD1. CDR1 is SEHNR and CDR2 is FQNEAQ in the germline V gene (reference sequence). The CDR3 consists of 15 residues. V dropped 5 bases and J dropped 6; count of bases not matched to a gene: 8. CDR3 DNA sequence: TGTGCCAGCAGCCCCCCGACAGGGGAAGCCGGGGAGCTGTTTTTT. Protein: CASSPPTGEAGELFF.

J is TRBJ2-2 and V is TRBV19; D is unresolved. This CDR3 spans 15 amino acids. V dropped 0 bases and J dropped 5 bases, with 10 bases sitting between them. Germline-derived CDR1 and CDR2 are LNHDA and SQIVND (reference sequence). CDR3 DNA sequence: TGTGCCAGTAGTATAGATGCCCGGTCAACCGGGGAGCTGTTTTTT. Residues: CASSIDARSTGELFF. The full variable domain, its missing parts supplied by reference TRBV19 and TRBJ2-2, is DGGITQSPKYLFRKEGQNVTLSCEQNLNHDAMYWYRQDPGQGLRLIYYSQIVNDFQKGDIAEGYSVSREKKESFPLTVTSAQKNPTAFYLCASSIDARSTGELFFGEGSRLTVL.

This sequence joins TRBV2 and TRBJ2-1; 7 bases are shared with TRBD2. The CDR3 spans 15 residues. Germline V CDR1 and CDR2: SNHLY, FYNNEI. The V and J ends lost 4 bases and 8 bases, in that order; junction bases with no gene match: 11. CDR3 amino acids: CASSGYVGRAYEQFF. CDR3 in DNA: TGTGCCAGCAGTGGTTACGTGGGGAGGGCTTATGAGCAGTTCTTC.

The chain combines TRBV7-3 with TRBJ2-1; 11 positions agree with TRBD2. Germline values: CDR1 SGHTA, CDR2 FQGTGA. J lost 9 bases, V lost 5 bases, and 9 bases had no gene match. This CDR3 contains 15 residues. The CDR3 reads CASSPGRLAGGEQFF. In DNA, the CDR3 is TGTGCCAGCAGCCCTGGCCGTCTAGCGGGAGGTGAGCAGTTCTTC. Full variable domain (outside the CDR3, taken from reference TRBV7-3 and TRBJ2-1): GAGVSQTPSNKVTEKGKYVELRCDPISGHTALYWYRQSLGQGPEFLIYFQGTGAADDSGLPNDRFFAVRPEGSVSTLKIQRTERGDSAVYLCASSPGRLAGGEQFFGPGTRLTVL.

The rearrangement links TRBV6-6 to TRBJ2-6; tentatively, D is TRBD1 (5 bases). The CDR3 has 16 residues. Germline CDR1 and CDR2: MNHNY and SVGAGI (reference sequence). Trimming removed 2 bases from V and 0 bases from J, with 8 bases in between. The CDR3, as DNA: TGTGCCAGCAGTTACGGACAAGGCTCTGGGGCCAACGTCCTGACTTTC. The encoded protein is CASSYGQGSGANVLTF.

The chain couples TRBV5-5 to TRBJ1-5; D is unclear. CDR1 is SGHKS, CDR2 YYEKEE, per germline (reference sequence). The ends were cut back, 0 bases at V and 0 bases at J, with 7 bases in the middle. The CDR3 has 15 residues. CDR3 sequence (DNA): TGTGCCAGCAGCTTGGGTCTGATTAGCAATCAGCCCCAGCATTTT. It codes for CASSLGLISNQPQHF.

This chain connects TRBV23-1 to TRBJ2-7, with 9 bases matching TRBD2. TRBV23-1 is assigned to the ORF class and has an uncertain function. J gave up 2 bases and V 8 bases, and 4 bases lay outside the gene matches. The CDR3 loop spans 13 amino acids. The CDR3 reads CASPCGRAYEQYF. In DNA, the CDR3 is TGCGCCAGCCCGTGCGGGAGGGCCTACGAGCAGTACTTC.

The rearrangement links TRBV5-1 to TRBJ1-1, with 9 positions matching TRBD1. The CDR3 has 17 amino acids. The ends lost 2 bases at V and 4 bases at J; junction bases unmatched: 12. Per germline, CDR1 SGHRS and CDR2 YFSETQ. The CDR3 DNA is TGCGCCAGCAGCTTCGGGAGGCGACAGGGGGTGGGCACTGAAGCTTTCTTT. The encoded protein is CASSFGRRQGVGTEAFF.

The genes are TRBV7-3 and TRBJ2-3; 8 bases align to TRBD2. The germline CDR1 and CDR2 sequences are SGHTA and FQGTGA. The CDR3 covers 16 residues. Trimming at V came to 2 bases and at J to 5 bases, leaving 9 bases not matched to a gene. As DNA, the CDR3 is TGTGCCAGCAGCTTAGGGGCGGGAGGTCGGCAAGATACGCAGTATTTT. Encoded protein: CASSLGAGGRQDTQYF.

The CDR3 region is CASSARDPLNEKLFF. For the CDR3, the DNA is TGTGCCAGCAGTGCCAGGGACCCACTAAATGAAAAACTGTTTTTT. The chain carries TRBV28 and TRBJ1-4; the D gene is possibly TRBD1 (5 bases). Trimming left V 5 bases short and J 5 bases short, with 15 bases between. Per germline, CDR1 MDHEN and CDR2 SYDVKM. The CDR3 spans 15 residues.

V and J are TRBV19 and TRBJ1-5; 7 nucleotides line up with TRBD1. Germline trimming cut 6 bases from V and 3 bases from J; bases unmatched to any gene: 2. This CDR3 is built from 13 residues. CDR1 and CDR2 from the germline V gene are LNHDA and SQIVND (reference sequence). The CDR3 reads CASSGQANQPQHF. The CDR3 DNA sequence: TGTGCCAGTAGCGGACAGGCCAATCAGCCCCAGCATTTT.

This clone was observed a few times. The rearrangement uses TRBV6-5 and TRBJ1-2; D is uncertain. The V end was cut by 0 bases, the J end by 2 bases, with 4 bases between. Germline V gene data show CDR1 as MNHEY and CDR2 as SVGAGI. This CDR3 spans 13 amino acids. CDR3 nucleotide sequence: TGTGCCAGCAGTTACTCGACCAACTATGGCTACACCTTC. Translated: CASSYSTNYGYTF.